These 32 T cell receptor beta chains were sequenced from one sample in a study of blood T cell repertoires in COVID-19. The repertoire was sequenced with immunoSEQ multiplex PCR; TCRdb's copy has only in-frame clones and lacks some. This table has about 200,000 clones, roughly 88% appearing once. Sequenced: peripheral blood. These receptors all stem from a human donor in a cohort sampled during active COVID-19.

This rearrangement joins TRBV19 to TRBJ2-2, with a tentative D call TRBD1 (5 bases). Germline V gene sequence: CDR1 LNHDA, CDR2 SQIVND (reference sequence). The CDR3 runs to 15 residues. Trimming left V 6 bases short and J 4 bases short, with 15 bases between. The CDR3 spells CASRTRQGPTGELFF. The CDR3 bases are TGTGCCAGTAGAACTCGCCAGGGCCCCACCGGGGAGCTGTTTTTT.

V is TRBV11-3 and J is TRBJ1-6, with D maybe TRBD1 (5 bases). Trimming removed 5 bases at V and 15 bases at J, with 11 bases between. The CDR3 spans 11 residues. The germline gives CDR1 SGHNT, CDR2 YENEEA. CDR3 in amino acids: CASSSGGGLHF. The CDR3 DNA sequence: TGTGCCAGCAGCAGCGGCGGGGGCCTCCACTTT.

This chain joins TRBV28 and TRBJ2-4; TRBD1 is a possible D gene (5 bases). Germline V gives CDR1 MDHEN, CDR2 SYDVKM. There are 15 residues in the CDR3. V gave up 2 bases and J gave up 1 base, with 9 bases separating them. The CDR3 DNA is TGTGCCAGCAGTTTACTGGGGCCCGCCAAAAACATTCAGTACTTC. Protein: CASSLLGPAKNIQYF.

This sequence joins TRBV5-5 and TRBJ1-1, with 7 bases identical to TRBD1. The CDR3 consists of 13 residues. Per the germline V gene, CDR1 is SGHKS and CDR2 is YYEKEE (reference sequence). J lost 7 bases, V lost 0 bases, and 3 bases had no gene match. The CDR3 spells CASSLGQGVEAFF. The CDR3 DNA follows: TGTGCCAGCAGCTTGGGACAGGGCGTTGAAGCTTTCTTT. Drawing the rest from reference TRBV5-5 and TRBJ1-1, the complete variable domain is DAGVTQSPTHLIKTRGQQVTLRCSPISGHKSVSWYQQVLGQGPQFIFQYYEKEERGRGNFPDRFSARQFPNYSSELNVNALLLGDSALYLCASSLGQGVEAFFGQGTRLTVV.

The chain couples TRBV5-1 to TRBJ2-7, with TRBD1 identical over 9 bases. CDR1 SGHRS and CDR2 YFSETQ come from the germline V gene. This CDR3 is 15 amino acids long. J was trimmed by 6 bases and V by 0 bases; bases with no gene match: 7. The CDR3 reads CASSLVYRGRFEQYF. The DNA for the CDR3 is TGCGCCAGCAGCTTGGTCTACAGGGGGCGCTTCGAGCAGTACTTC.

The sample holds one count of this clone. The junction departs from the called germline gene at one end, perhaps through a read error. The J gene is TRBJ2-3, the V gene TRBV30, with TRBD2 matching over 8 bases. CDR1 and CDR2 (germline): GTSNPN, SVGIG (reference sequence). The CDR3 extends over 14 amino acids. CDR3 amino acids: CAWSGLARTDTQYF. DNA of the CDR3: TGTGCCTGGAGTGGACTAGCGCGCACGGATACGCAGTATTTT.

The rearrangement joins TRBV6-1 to TRBJ2-7; 15 bases match TRBD2. The CDR3 covers 16 residues. J lost 7 bases, V lost 6 bases, and 10 bases had no gene match. CDR1 and CDR2 (germline): MNHNS, SASEGT. CDR3 residues: CASSELPGLAGGEQYF. CDR3 bases: TGTGCCAGCAGCGAACTTCCGGGACTAGCGGGAGGTGAGCAGTACTTC.

The chain is built from TRBV7-9 and TRBJ2-7; 8 nucleotides align to TRBD1. CDR3 length: 15 residues. Germline assignment: CDR1 SEHNR and CDR2 FQNEAQ (reference sequence). With V trimmed by 4 bases and J by 3 bases, 8 bases remained unmatched. Here the CDR3 DNA reads TGTGCCAGCAGCTCCCGGGACAGGAATCTCTACGAGCAGTACTTC. This codes for CASSSRDRNLYEQYF.

The V gene is TRBV7-2, the J gene TRBJ1-3; D is possibly TRBD1 (6 bases). Germline V lookup: CDR1 SGHTA, CDR2 FQGNSA. Deletions cut 6 bases from V and 0 bases from J, with 9 bases between. The CDR3 length is 14 residues. The CDR3 bases are TGTGCCAGCAGGAAGACAGGCTCTGGAAACACCATATATTTT. It specifies CASRKTGSGNTIYF.

J is TRBJ1-1 and V is TRBV7-8; 7 bases fit TRBD1. Losses at the gene ends were 4 bases for V and 5 bases for J; bases not matched to a gene: 13. CDR3 length: 16 amino acids. Germline V gene lookup returns CDR1 SGHVS and CDR2 FQNEAQ. The CDR3 nucleotides read TGTGCCAGCAGCTCTAGGACAGGTTCGAGATTAACTGAAGCTTTCTTT. Translating it yields CASSSRTGSRLTEAFF.

The CDR3 loop is CASSQRTSGASGANVLTF. CDR3 nucleotide sequence: TGTGCCAGCAGCCAGAGGACTAGCGGAGCCTCTGGGGCCAACGTCCTGACTTTC. The chain joins TRBV4-2 to TRBJ2-6; 10 positions agree with TRBD2. The CDR3 is 18 residues long. CDR1 and CDR2 (germline): LGHNA, YNFKEQ. The V and J ends lost 3 bases and 0 bases, in that order; junction bases with no gene match: 5.

This clone was recorded once. This sequence joins TRBV11-2 and TRBJ2-1, with D perhaps matching TRBD2 (6 bases). Per germline, CDR1 SGHAT and CDR2 FQNNGV. This CDR3 has 18 residues. Trimming took off 2 bases at V and 7 bases at J, with 24 bases between the two ends. The CDR3 is CASSLRWTTDGRTNEQFF. Here the CDR3 DNA reads TGTGCCAGCAGCTTACGGTGGACTACAGACGGGCGGACGAATGAGCAGTTCTTC.

J is TRBJ1-6 and V is TRBV27; 7 bases agree with TRBD1. Germline V gene data show CDR1 as MNHEY and CDR2 as SMNVEV (reference sequence). The CDR3 consists of 15 residues. V lost 6 bases and J lost 7; bases outside the gene matches: 9. The CDR3 loop reads CASSARDSKNSPLHF. The CDR3 DNA follows: TGTGCCAGCAGCGCCCGGGACAGTAAGAATTCACCCCTCCACTTT.

The J gene is TRBJ2-4, the V gene TRBV3-1 (or the pseudogene TRBV3-2); 7 bases line up with TRBD1. Germline CDR1 reads LGHDT; CDR2 reads YNNKEL (reference sequence). The CDR3 consists of 16 residues. The V segment lost 3 bases and the J segment 4 bases; nucleotides outside the gene matches: 9. Written as DNA, the CDR3 is TGTGCCAGCAGCCAGACAGGGAGCGGAGAAAAAAACATTCAGTACTTC. Translation gives CASSQTGSGEKNIQYF.

The chain joins TRBV19 to TRBJ2-1; 8 nucleotides match TRBD2. Germline loops: CDR1 LNHDA, CDR2 SQIVND (reference sequence). The CDR3 has 15 amino acids. J was trimmed by 5 bases and V by 5 bases; bases with no gene match: 8. The CDR3 loop reads CASSLREGQNNEQFF. DNA for the CDR3: TGTGCCAGTAGTCTCCGGGAGGGGCAGAACAATGAGCAGTTCTTC.

This clone has just one count. The V and J genes are TRBV4-1 and TRBJ2-5; 13 nucleotides match TRBD2. The CDR3 covers 20 residues. CDR1 is MGHRA, CDR2 YSYEKL, per germline. The V and J ends lost 0 bases and 3 bases, in that order; junction bases with no gene match: 13. CDR3 residues: CASSQDDITGLAGVEETQYF. DNA for the CDR3: TGCGCCAGCAGCCAAGACGATATTACCGGACTAGCGGGAGTAGAAGAGACCCAGTACTTC.

V gene TRBV30 combines with J gene TRBJ2-1, with D possibly being TRBD1 (5 bases). CDR1 and CDR2 from the germline V gene are GTSNPN and SVGIG (reference sequence). The germline V and J ends were trimmed by 2 bases and 3 bases, with 11 bases remaining between them. The CDR3 is made up of 14 amino acids. The CDR3 sequence is CAWSTRQIYNEQFF. CDR3 bases: TGTGCCTGGAGTACTCGACAGATCTACAATGAGCAGTTCTTC.

This clone appeared a single time. V usage is TRBV11-2 and J usage is TRBJ2-3; 13 nucleotides line up with TRBD2. The CDR3 has 19 residues. Germline V gene sequence: CDR1 SGHAT, CDR2 FQNNGV. Trimming cost V 4 bases and J 0 bases; bases outside gene matches: 10. The DNA of the CDR3 is TGTGCCAGCAGCTCCCGGACTAGCGGGAGTGACCTTAGCACAGATACGCAGTATTTT. Translation: CASSSRTSGSDLSTDTQYF.

This chain connects TRBV28 to TRBJ2-2, with 8 bases lining up with TRBD1. The CDR3 totals 16 residues. Trimming at V came to 6 bases and at J to 0 bases, leaving 6 bases not matched to a gene. Germline assignment: CDR1 MDHEN and CDR2 SYDVKM. CDR3 loop: CASSRDRPTNTGELFF. The CDR3 coding sequence is TGTGCCAGCAGCCGGGACAGGCCAACGAACACCGGGGAGCTGTTTTTT.

The rearrangement links TRBV6-5 to TRBJ2-1; 7 bases line up with TRBD1. This CDR3 has 12 amino acids. Germline CDR1 reads MNHEY; CDR2 reads SVGAGI. Germline trimming cut 9 bases from V and 9 bases from J; bases unmatched to any gene: 8. CDR3 sequence (DNA): TGTGCCAGTGGACAGGTTCAGGGTGAGCAGTTCTTC. Its protein product is CASGQVQGEQFF.

In this sample, this clone turned up once. The V and J genes are TRBV5-1 and TRBJ2-6; a weak D match, TRBD2 (5 bases). The V end lost 1 base, the J end lost 4 bases, and 15 bases lay between the germline ends. From germline, CDR1 is SGHRS and CDR2 YFSETQ. The CDR3 is 17 residues long. CDR3 amino acids: CASSLLSRGSGANVLTF. As DNA, the CDR3 is TGCGCCAGCAGCTTGTTATCCCGGGGTTCCGGGGCCAACGTCCTGACTTTC.

The chain links TRBV6-5 to TRBJ1-2; D unclear. Deletions cut 0 bases from V and 5 bases from J, with 16 bases between. The germline gives CDR1 MNHEY, CDR2 SVGAGI. There are 16 residues in the CDR3. The CDR3 loop is CASSYSHFGLNYGYTF. DNA for the CDR3: TGTGCCAGCAGTTACTCCCACTTCGGACTAAATTATGGCTACACCTTC.

The chain joins TRBV10-3 to TRBJ1-2; 11 bases are a match to TRBD1. This CDR3 region has 17 residues. Germline-derived CDR1 and CDR2 are ENHRY and SYGVKD. The V and J ends lost 4 bases and 7 bases, in that order; junction bases with no gene match: 14. CDR3 sequence reads: CAISGSLGQGATAGYTF. DNA of the CDR3: TGTGCCATCAGTGGAAGTCTCGGACAGGGGGCGACTGCTGGCTACACCTTC.

The chain couples TRBV2 to TRBJ1-4; TRBD1 might be the D (6 bases). Trimming took 5 bases from V and 4 from J, leaving 11 bases between them. Germline V CDR1 and CDR2: SNHLY, FYNNEI. The CDR3 length is 14 residues. CDR3 loop: CASSRTDINEKLFF. The DNA for the CDR3 is TGTGCCAGCAGTCGGACAGATATTAATGAAAAACTGTTTTTT.

This clone appeared a few times. The chain combines TRBV9 with TRBJ1-2, with D unclear. Germline-derived CDR1 and CDR2 are SGDLS and YYNGEE. The CDR3 sequence is 18 residues long. V was trimmed by 0 bases and J by 4 bases, leaving 22 bases between them. The CDR3 loop reads CASSVGLIGGRRPYGYTF. CDR3 nucleotide sequence: TGTGCCAGCAGCGTAGGGTTGATAGGAGGTCGCCGGCCCTATGGCTACACCTTC. Using reference TRBV9 and TRBJ1-2 for the parts outside the CDR3, the full variable domain is DSGVTQTPKHLITATGQRVTLRCSPRSGDLSVYWYQQSLDQGLQFLIQYYNGEERAKGNILERFSAQQFPDLHSELNLSSLELGDSALYFCASSVGLIGGRRPYGYTFGSGTRLTVV.

This rearrangement joins TRBV18 to TRBJ2-7, with 8 bases that match TRBD1. The germline CDR1 and CDR2 sequences are KGHSH and LQKENI. This CDR3 has 15 amino acids. The junction had 10 bases not matched to a gene; V was cut back by 3 bases and J by 6 bases. In DNA form, the CDR3 reads TGTGCCAGCTCACCCTCCCCGGACAGGGCTTCCGAGCAGTACTTC. Protein product: CASSPSPDRASEQYF.

As DNA, the CDR3 is TGTGCCAGCAGCTTAGCGGGAGGAGGCGGGAGCACAGATACGCAGTATTTT. It is translated as CASSLAGGGGSTDTQYF. The gene calls are TRBV7-6 and TRBJ2-3; a possible D gene is TRBD2 (6 bases). V was clipped by 0 bases and J by 0 bases, with 13 bases between them. This CDR3 is 17 amino acids long. The germline V gene encodes CDR1 SGHVS and CDR2 FNYEAQ. Filled out from reference TRBV7-6 and TRBJ2-3, the complete variable domain reads GAGVSQSPRYKVTKRGQDVALRCDPISGHVSLYWYRQALGQGPEFLTYFNYEAQQDKSGLPNDRFSAERPEGSISTLTIQRTEQRDSAMYRCASSLAGGGGSTDTQYFGPGTRLTVL.

The J gene is TRBJ2-7, the V gene TRBV7-2; TRBD2 matches at 10 bases. The V gene end was trimmed by 6 bases and the J gene end by 3 bases; junction bases not matched to a gene: 11. The CDR3 spans 16 residues. The germline gives CDR1 SGHTA, CDR2 FQGNSA. The CDR3 coding sequence is TGTGCCAGCAGTTTCACCGCTAGCGGGAGTAGCTACGAGCAGTACTTC. Its protein product is CASSFTASGSSYEQYF.

V and J are TRBV2 and TRBJ2-1, with unresolved D. CDR1 and CDR2 (germline): SNHLY, FYNNEI. Deletions cut 7 bases from V and 11 bases from J, with 12 bases between. The CDR3 sequence is 11 residues long. The CDR3 DNA reads TGTGCCAGCACCCTAGAGATCAAGCAGTTCTTC. This gives the protein CASTLEIKQFF.

This clone appeared a single time. The CDR3 reads CASSPPGPNEQFF. The CDR3 DNA is TGTGCCAGCTCACCACCGGGGCCGAATGAGCAGTTCTTC. The chain employs TRBV18 and TRBJ2-1; possible D gene TRBD1, 5 bases. The CDR3 has 13 residues. The V gene lost 0 bases and the J gene lost 7 bases, with 7 bases spanning the gap. Germline CDR1 reads KGHSH; CDR2 reads LQKENI.

The chain joins TRBV6-1 to TRBJ1-4, with TRBD1 matching over 7 bases. The V gene's germline CDR1 is MNHNS and CDR2 SASEGT. There are 16 residues in the CDR3. After removal of 1 base from V and 5 bases from J, the junction contained 7 bases not matched to a gene. The CDR3 loop is CASSEGQGVGNEKLFF. As DNA, the CDR3 is TGTGCCAGCAGTGAAGGACAGGGAGTCGGAAATGAAAAACTGTTTTTT.

The chain is built from TRBV3-1 (or the pseudogene TRBV3-2) and TRBJ2-2; 9 bases match TRBD1. In germline, CDR1 is LGHDT, CDR2 YNNKEL (reference sequence). This CDR3 is 16 amino acids long. V was clipped by 1 base and J by 3 bases; unmatched bases: 3. CDR3 sequence (DNA): TGTGCCAGCAGCCAAGGACAGGGGGGATACACCGGGGAGCTGTTTTTT. It is translated as CASSQGQGGYTGELFF.